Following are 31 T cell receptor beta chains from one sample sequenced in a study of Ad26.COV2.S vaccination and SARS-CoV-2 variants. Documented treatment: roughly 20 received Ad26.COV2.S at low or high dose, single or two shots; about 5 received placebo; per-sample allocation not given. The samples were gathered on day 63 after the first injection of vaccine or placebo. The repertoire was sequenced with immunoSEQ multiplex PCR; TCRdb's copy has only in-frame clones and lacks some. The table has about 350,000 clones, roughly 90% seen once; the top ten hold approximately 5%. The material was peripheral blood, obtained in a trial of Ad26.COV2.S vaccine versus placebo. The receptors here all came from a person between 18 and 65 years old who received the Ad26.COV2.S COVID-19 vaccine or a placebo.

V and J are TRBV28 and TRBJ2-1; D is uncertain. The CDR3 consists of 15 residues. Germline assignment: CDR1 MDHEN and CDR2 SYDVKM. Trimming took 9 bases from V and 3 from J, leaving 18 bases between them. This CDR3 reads CASKPGPPGYNEQFF. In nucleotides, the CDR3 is TGTGCCAGTAAACCCGGGCCTCCGGGCTACAATGAGCAGTTCTTC. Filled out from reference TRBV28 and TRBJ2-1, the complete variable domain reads DVKVTQSSRYLVKRTGEKVFLECVQDMDHENMFWYRQDPGLGLRLIYFSYDVKMKEKGDIPEGYSVSREKKERFSLILESASTNQTSMYLCASKPGPPGYNEQFFGPGTRLTVL.

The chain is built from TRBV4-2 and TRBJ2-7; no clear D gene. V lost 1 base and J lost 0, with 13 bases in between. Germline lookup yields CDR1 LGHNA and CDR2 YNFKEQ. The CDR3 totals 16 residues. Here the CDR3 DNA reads TGTGCCAGCAGCCAAGCTCAGTCCTCCTCCTCCTACGAGCAGTACTTC. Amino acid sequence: CASSQAQSSSSYEQYF.

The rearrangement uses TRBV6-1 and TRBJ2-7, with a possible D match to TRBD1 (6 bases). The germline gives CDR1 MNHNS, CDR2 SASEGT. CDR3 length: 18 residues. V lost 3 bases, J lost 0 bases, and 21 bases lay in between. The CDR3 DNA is TGTGCCAGCAGTGACCGCCCCGTCAACAGGGCCCCCTCCTACGAGCAGTACTTC. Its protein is CASSDRPVNRAPSYEQYF.

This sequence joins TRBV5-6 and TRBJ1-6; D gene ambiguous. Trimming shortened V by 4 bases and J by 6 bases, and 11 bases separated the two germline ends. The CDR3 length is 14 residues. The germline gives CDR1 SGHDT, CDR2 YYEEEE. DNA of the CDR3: TGTGCCAGCAGCCCCCCCGGCGGTAATTCACCCCTCCACTTT. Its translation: CASSPPGGNSPLHF.

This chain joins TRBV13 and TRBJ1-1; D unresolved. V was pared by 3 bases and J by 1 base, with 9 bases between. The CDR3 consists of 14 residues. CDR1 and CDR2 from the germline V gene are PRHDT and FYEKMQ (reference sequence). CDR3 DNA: TGTGCCAGCAGCTTTGGAGTGGGGAACACTGAAGCTTTCTTT. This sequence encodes CASSFGVGNTEAFF.

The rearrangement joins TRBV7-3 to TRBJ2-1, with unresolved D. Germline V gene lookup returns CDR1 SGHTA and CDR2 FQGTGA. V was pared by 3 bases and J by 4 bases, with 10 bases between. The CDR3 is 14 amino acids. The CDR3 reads CASSFAGLYNEQFF. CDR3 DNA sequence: TGTGCCAGCAGCTTTGCTGGGCTTTACAATGAGCAGTTCTTC.

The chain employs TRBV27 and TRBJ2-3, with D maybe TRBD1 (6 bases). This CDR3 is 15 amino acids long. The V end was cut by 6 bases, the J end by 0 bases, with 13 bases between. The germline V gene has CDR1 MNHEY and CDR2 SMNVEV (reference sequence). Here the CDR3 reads CASSPDRTSTDTQYF. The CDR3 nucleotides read TGTGCCAGCAGCCCGGACAGAACTAGCACAGATACGCAGTATTTT.

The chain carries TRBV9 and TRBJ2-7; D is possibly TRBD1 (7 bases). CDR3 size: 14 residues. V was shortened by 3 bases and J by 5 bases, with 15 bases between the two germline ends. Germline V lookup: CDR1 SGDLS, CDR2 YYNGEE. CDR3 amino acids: CASSARGDLNEQYF. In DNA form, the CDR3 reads TGTGCCAGCAGCGCCAGGGGGGACTTGAACGAGCAGTACTTC.

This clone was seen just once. The CDR3 nucleotides are TGTGCCAGCAGCCGGACAGGGGCCGCCTGGGGCTACACCTTC. This gives the protein CASSRTGAAWGYTF. The V gene is TRBV6-5, the J gene TRBJ1-2; 9 bases are shared with TRBD1. The J segment lost 8 bases and the V segment lost 6 bases, leaving 10 bases of the junction unmatched. This CDR3 contains 14 residues. Germline values: CDR1 MNHEY, CDR2 SVGAGI.

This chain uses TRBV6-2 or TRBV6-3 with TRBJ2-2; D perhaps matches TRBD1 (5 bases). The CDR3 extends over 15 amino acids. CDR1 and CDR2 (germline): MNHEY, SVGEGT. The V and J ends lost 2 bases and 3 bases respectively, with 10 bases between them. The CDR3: CASSYGARHTGELFF. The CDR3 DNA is TGTGCCAGCAGTTACGGGGCCCGCCACACCGGGGAGCTGTTTTTT.

The CDR3 protein is CASSQVTDTQYF. The CDR3 region has the DNA TGTGCCAGCAGCCAAGTCACAGATACGCAGTATTTT. The rearrangement links TRBV3-1 (or the pseudogene TRBV3-2) to TRBJ2-3; D is unresolved. Trimming removed 1 base at V and 2 bases at J, with 1 base between. This CDR3 is built from 12 residues. Germline V gene data show CDR1 as LGHDT and CDR2 as YNNKEL (reference sequence).

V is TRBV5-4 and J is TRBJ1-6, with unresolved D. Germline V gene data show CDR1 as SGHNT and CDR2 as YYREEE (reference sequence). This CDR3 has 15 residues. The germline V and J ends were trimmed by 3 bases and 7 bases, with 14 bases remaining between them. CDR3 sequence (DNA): TGTGCCAGCAGCTCGGACCTCGCTGGGAATTCACCCCTCCACTTT. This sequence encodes CASSSDLAGNSPLHF. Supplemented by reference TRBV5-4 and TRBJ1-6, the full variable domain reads ETGVTQSPTHLIKTRGQQVTLRCSSQSGHNTVSWYQQALGQGPQFIFQYYREEENGRGNFPPRFSGLQFPNYSSELNVNALELDDSALYLCASSSDLAGNSPLHFGNGTRLTVT.

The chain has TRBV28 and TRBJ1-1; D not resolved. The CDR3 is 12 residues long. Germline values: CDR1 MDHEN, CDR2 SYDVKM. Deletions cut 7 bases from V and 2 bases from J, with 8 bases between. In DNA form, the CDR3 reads TGTGCCAGCAAAACAGAAAACACTGAAGCTTTCTTT. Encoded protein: CASKTENTEAFF. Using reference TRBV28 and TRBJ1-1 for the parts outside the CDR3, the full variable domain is DVKVTQSSRYLVKRTGEKVFLECVQDMDHENMFWYRQDPGLGLRLIYFSYDVKMKEKGDIPEGYSVSREKKERFSLILESASTNQTSMYLCASKTENTEAFFGQGTRLTVV.

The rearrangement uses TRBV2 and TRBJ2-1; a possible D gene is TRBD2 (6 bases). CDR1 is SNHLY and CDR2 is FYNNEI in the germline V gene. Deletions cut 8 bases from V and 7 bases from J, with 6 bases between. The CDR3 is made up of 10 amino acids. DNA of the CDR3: TGTGCCAGCGGGAGGAATGAGCAGTTCTTC. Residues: CASGRNEQFF.

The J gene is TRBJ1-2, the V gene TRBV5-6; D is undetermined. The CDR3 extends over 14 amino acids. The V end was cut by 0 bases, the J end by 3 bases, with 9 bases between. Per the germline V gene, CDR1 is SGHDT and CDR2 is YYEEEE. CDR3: CASSLVGNDYGYTF. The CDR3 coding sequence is TGTGCCAGCAGCTTGGTTGGGAACGACTATGGCTACACCTTC.

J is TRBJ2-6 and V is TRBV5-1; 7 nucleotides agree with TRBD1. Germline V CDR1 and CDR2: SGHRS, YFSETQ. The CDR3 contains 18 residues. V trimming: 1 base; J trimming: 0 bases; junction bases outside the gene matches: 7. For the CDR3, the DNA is TGCGCCAGCAGCTTGAGGGACAGCCGCTCCTCTGGGGCCAACGTCCTGACTTTC. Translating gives CASSLRDSRSSGANVLTF.

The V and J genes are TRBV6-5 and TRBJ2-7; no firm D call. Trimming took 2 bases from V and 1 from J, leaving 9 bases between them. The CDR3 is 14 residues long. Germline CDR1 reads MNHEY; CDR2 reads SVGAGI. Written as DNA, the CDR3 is TGTGCCAGCAGTTACGCCGACGGATCCTACGAGCAGTACTTC. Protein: CASSYADGSYEQYF.

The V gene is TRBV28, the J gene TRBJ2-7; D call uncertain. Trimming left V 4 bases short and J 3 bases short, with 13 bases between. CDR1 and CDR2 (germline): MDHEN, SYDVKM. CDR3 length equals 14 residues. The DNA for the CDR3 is TGTGCCAGCAGTTCCAAGTCCATGTACTACGAGCAGTACTTC. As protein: CASSSKSMYYEQYF.

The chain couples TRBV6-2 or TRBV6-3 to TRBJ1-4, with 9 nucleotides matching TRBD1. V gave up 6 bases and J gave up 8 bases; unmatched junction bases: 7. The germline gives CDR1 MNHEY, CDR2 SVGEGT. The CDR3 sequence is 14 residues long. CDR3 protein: CASSPGTGLEKLFF. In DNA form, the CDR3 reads TGTGCCAGCAGCCCCGGGACAGGGCTCGAAAAACTGTTTTTT.

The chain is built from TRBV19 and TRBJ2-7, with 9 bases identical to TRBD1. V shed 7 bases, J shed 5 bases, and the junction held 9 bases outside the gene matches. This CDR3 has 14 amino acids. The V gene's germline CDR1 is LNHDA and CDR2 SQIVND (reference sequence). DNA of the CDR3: TGTGCCAGTAAGTACCGGGACAGGGACCACGAGCAGTACTTC. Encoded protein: CASKYRDRDHEQYF.

The CDR3 DNA sequence: TGTGCCAGCAGCTTGCAGGAAACCTACGAGCAGTACTTC. This codes for CASSLQETYEQYF. The V call is TRBV5-6, the J call TRBJ2-7, with D unresolved. The V and J ends lost 1 base and 2 bases respectively, with 7 bases between them. The CDR3 totals 13 residues. Germline V CDR1 and CDR2: SGHDT, YYEEEE.

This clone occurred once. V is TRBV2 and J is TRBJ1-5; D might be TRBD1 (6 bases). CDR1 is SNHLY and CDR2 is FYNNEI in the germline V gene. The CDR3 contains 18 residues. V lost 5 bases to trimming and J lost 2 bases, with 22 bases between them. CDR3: CASSQPAGGGVGNQPQHF. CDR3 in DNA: TGTGCCAGCAGTCAGCCGGCTGGAGGGGGGGTGGGCAATCAGCCCCAGCATTTT. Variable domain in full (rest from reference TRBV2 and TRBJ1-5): EPEVTQTPSHQVTQMGQEVILRCVPISNHLYFYWYRQILGQKVEFLVSFYNNEISEKSEIFDDQFSVERPDGSNFTLKIRSTKLEDSAMYFCASSQPAGGGVGNQPQHFGDGTRLSIL.

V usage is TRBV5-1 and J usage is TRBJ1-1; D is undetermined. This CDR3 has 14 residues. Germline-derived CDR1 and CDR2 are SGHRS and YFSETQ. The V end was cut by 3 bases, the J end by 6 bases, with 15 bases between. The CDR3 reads CASSSRHPGPEAFF. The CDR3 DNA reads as TGCGCCAGCAGCTCACGGCACCCGGGCCCTGAAGCTTTCTTT.

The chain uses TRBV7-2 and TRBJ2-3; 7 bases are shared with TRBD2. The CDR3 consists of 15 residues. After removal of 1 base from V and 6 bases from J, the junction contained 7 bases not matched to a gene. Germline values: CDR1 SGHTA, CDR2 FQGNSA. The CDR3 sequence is CASSLEVLAMDTQYF. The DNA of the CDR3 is TGTGCCAGCAGCTTAGAGGTACTAGCGATGGATACGCAGTATTTT. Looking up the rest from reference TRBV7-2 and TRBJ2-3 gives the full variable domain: GAGVSQSPSNKVTEKGKDVELRCDPISGHTALYWYRQSLGQGLEFLIYFQGNSAPDKSGLPSDRFSAERTGGSVSTLTIQRTQQEDSAVYLCASSLEVLAMDTQYFGPGTRLTVL.

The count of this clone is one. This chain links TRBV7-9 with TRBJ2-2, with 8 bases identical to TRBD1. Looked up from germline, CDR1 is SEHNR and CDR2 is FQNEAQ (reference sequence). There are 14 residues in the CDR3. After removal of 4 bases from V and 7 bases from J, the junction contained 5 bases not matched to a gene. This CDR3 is CASSSQGAGGELFF. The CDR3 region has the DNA TGTGCCAGCAGCTCTCAGGGGGCTGGCGGGGAGCTGTTTTTT.

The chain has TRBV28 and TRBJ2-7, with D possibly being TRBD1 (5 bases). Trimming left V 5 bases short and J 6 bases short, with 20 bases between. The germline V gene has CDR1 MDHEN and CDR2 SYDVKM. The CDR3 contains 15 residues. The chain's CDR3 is CASSRSRQGSREQYF. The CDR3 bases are TGTGCCAGCAGTCGCTCACGGCAGGGATCTCGCGAGCAGTACTTC.

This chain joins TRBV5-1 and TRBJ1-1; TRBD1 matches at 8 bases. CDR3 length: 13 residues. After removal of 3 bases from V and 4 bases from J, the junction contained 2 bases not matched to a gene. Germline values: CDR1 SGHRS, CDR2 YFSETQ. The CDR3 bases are TGCGCCAGCAGCTGGACAGGGACCACTGAAGCTTTCTTT. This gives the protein CASSWTGTTEAFF.

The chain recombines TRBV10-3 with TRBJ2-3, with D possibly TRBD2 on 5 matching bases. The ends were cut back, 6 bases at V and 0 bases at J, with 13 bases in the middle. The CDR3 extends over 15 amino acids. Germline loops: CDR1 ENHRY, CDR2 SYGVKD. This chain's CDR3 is CAISAWRVSTDTQYF. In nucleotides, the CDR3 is TGTGCCATCAGCGCTTGGCGGGTCAGCACAGATACGCAGTATTTT.

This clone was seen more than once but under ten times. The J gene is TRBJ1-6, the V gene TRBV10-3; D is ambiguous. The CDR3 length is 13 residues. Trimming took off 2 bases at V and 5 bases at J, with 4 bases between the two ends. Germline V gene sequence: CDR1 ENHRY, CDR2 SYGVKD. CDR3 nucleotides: TGTGCCATCAGTGAGAGGGATAATTCACCCCTCCACTTT. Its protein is CAISERDNSPLHF.

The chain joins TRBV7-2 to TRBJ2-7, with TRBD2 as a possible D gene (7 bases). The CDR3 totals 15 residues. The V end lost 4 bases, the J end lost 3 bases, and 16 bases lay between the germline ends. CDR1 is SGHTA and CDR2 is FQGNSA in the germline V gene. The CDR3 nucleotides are TGTGCCAGCAGCTACGATGAGGGAGGGGGCTACGAGCAGTACTTC. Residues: CASSYDEGGGYEQYF.

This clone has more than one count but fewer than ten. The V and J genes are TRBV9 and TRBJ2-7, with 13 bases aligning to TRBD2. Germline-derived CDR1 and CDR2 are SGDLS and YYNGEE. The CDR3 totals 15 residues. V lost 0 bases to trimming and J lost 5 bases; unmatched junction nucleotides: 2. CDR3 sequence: CASSVGGLAGDEQYF. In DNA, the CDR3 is TGTGCCAGCAGCGTAGGTGGACTAGCGGGAGACGAGCAGTACTTC.